This T cell receptor beta chain emerged from a study of cytomegalovirus exposure and HLA in healthy donors. Overall study findings and caveats: Evidence from a later analysis indicated that most CMV-associated TCR beta chains looked HLA-restricted. Prediction of most subjects' HLA-A and HLA-B alleles by TCR beta sequences was reportedly accurate.

Trimming shortened V by 7 bases and J by 4 bases, and 19 bases separated the two germline ends. Germline V gene lookup returns CDR1 MNHNS and CDR2 SASEGT. The CDR3 has 15 amino acids. Use of 60 Vbeta and 13 Jbeta primers characterized the PCR. The table came from immunoSEQ multiplex PCR; TCRdb's copy has only in-frame clones and leaves some out. Among about 200,000 clones, about 80% were seen once, and the ten largest hold less than 3.5%. With regard to this clone: Its antigen is as yet unknown.

Specimen: PBMCs. The clonotype comes from a woman aged 25-40 years in good health and CMV-seronegative. This chain uses TRBV6-1 with TRBJ1-2; TRBD1 might be the D (5 bases). CDR3: CASTTHLTDFYGYTF. The CDR3 nucleotides are TGTGCCAGCACTACCCACTTGACAGATTTCTATGGCTACACCTTC.